A selection of T cell receptor beta chains follows, all from one sample in a study of siplizumab effects on memory and regulatory T cells. Produced via immunoSEQ multiplex PCR; TCRdb's table is partial and in-frame only. The repertoire has around 100,000 clones, 75% to 95% of them found once; the top ten carry about 0.15%. Sequencing used CD4+ T cells sorted from blood. Receptors originate from a human donor in good health. Each CDR3 is given with its conserved first and last residue. The D gene is left open where the match is weak.

TRBV5-4,TRBD1,CASRAGGAAEKLFF
TRBV14,NA,CASSPYQETQYF
TRBV10-1,NA,CASSESAVRDTQYF
TRBV7-6,NA,CASSSAARGTEAFF
TRBV6-5,NA,CASSYSTPTATYEQYF
TRBV14,NA,CASSQEGRGSYNEQFF
TRBV11-3,NA,CASSGGNTEAFF
TRBV7-3,TRBD1,CASSSMGQHTDTQYF
TRBV19,NA,CASSPQTVNYGYTF
TRBV4-2,NA,CASSHSLGFGTDTQYF
TRBV4-1,TRBD2,CASRGDGYLSTDTQYF
TRBV2,NA,CASIRPGWDGELFF
TRBV7-2,TRBD2,CASSSKLLAGGAPYNEQFF
TRBV28,NA,CASSLETVAGVYTF
TRBV29-1,TRBD1,CSVGTGGAYEQYF
TRBV21-1,NA,CASSKASRGRQPQHF
TRBV5-1,NA,CASSLPAGSTDTQYF
TRBV6-6,NA,CASLSRDTLTEAFF
TRBV12-5,NA,CASGLVRLERVNGYTF
TRBV2,NA,CASIRTAPSPLHF
TRBV7-3,NA,CASSLTGGSIYF
TRBV6-5,TRBD1,CASSRLTGDTEAFF
TRBV6-5,TRBD1,CGTRGGRDSGYTF
TRBV19,NA,CASSSGQRWGGYTF
TRBV10-3,TRBD1,CAIRSGTGNSPLHF
TRBV28,NA,CASSPSSGTDTQYF